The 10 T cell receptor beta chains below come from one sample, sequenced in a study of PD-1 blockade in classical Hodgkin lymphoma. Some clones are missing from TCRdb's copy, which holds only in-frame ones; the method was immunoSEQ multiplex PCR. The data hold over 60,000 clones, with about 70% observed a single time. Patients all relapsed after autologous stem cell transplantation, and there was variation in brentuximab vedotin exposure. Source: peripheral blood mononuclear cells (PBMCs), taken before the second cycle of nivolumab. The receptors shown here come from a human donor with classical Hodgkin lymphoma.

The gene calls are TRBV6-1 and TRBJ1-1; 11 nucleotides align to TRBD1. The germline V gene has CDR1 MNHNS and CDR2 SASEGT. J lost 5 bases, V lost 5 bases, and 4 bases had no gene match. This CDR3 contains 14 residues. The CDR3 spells CASSFGTGGTEAFF. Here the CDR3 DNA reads TGTGCCAGCAGTTTTGGGACAGGGGGTACTGAAGCTTTCTTT.

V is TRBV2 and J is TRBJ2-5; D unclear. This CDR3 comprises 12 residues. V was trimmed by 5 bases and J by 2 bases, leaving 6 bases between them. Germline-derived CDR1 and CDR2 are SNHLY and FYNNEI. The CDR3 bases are TGTGCCAGCAGTTACTTACAAGAGACCCAGTACTTC. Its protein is CASSYLQETQYF.

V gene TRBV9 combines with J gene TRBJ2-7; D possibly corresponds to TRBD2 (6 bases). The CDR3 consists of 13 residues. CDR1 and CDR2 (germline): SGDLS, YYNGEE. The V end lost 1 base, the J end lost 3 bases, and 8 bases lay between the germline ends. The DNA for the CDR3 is TGTGCCAGCAGCGTATGGGGGGACTACGAGCAGTACTTC. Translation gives CASSVWGDYEQYF. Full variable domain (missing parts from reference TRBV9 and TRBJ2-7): DSGVTQTPKHLITATGQRVTLRCSPRSGDLSVYWYQQSLDQGLQFLIQYYNGEERAKGNILERFSAQQFPDLHSELNLSSLELGDSALYFCASSVWGDYEQYFGPGTRLTVT.

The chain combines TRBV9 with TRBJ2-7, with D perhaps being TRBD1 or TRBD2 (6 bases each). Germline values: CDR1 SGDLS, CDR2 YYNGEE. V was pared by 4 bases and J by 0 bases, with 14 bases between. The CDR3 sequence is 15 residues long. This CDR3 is CASSPSGGPSYEQYF. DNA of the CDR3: TGTGCCAGCAGCCCCAGTGGGGGGCCCTCCTACGAGCAGTACTTC.

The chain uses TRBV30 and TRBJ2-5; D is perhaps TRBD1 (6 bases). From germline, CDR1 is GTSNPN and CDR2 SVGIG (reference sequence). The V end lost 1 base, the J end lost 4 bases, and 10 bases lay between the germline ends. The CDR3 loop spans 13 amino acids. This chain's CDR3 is CAWSAGTLETQYF. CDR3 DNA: TGTGCCTGGAGTGCCGGGACACTAGAGACCCAGTACTTC.

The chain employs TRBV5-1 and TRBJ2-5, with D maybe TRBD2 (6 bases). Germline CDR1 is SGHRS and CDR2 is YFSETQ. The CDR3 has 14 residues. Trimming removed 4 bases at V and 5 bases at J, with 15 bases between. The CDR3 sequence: CASSPRVGGETQYF. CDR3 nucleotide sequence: TGCGCCAGCAGCCCCCGCGTCGGAGGGGAGACCCAGTACTTC.

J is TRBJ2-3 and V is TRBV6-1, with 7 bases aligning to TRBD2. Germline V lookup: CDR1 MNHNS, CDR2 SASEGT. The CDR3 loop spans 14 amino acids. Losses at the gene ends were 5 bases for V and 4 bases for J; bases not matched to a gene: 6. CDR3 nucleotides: TGTGCCAGCAGTCTCGGGGGGAGCTCAGATACGCAGTATTTT. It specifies CASSLGGSSDTQYF.

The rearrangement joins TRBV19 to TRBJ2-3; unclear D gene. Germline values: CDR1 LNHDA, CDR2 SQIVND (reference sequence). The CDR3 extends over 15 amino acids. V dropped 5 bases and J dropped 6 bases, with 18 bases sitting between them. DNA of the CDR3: TGTGCCAGTAGTCAACCGGGCCCTACCAGGGATACGCAGTATTTT. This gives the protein CASSQPGPTRDTQYF.

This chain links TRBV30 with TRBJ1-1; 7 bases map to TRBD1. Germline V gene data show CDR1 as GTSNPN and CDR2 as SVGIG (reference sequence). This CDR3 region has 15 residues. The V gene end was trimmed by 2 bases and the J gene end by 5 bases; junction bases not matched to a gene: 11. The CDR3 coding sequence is TGTGCCTGGAGTCACAAAGGGGGCGTGAGAACTGAAGCTTTCTTT. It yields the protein CAWSHKGGVRTEAFF.

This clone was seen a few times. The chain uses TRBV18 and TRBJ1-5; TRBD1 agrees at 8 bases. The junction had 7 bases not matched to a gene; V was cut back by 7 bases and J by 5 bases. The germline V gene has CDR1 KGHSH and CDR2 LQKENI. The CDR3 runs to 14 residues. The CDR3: CASWTGSPYQPQHF. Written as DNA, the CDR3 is TGTGCCAGCTGGACAGGGTCGCCTTATCAGCCCCAGCATTTT.